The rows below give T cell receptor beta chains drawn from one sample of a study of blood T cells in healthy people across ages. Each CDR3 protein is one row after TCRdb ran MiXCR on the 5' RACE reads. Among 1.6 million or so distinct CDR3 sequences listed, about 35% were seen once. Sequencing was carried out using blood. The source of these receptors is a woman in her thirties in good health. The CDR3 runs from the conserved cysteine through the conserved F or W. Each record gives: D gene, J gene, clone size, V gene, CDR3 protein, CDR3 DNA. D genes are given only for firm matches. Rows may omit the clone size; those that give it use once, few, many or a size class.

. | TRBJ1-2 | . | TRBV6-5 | CTSSYSAQVANYGYTF | TGTACCAGCAGTTACTCGGCCCAGGTTGCTAACTATGGCTACACCTTC
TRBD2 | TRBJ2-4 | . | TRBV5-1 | CASSIGGVAKNIQYF | TGCGCCAGCAGCATTGGGGGGGTAGCCAAAAACATTCAGTACTTC
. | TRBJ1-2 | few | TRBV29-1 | CSVDASRESGYTF | TGCAGCGTTGACGCGTCAAGGGAGAGTGGCTACACCTTC
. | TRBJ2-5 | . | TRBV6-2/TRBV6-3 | CASSRPGRLQETQYF | TGTGCCAGCAGTCGACCGGGACGTCTTCAAGAGACCCAGTACTTC
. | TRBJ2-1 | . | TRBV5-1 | CASRIGLTDNEQFF | TGCGCCAGCAGGATAGGGCTGACGGACAATGAGCAGTTCTTC
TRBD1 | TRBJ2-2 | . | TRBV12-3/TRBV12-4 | CASSFRDRTGELFF | TGTGCCAGCAGTTTTAGGGACAGGACCGGGGAGCTGTTTTTT
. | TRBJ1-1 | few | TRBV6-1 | CASGWVNTEAFF | TGTGCCAGCGGGTGGGTGAACACTGAAGCTTTCTTT
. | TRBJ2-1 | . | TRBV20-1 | CSARRGNEQFF | TGCAGTGCTAGAAGGGGAAATGAGCAGTTCTTC
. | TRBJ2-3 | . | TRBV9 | CASSVAGSGTDTQYF | TGTGCCAGCAGCGTAGCGGGGTCGGGAACAGATACGCAGTATTTT
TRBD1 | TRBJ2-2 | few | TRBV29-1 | CSVRGQGYTGELFF | TGCAGCGTTAGGGGACAGGGGTACACCGGGGAGCTGTTTTTT
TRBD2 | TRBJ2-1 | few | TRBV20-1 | CSANSGGARERPNEQFF | TGCAGTGCTAATAGCGGGGGGGCGAGGGAGCGGCCTAATGAGCAGTTCTTC
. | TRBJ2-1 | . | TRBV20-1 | CSARDGGDIGSYNEQFF | TGCAGTGCTAGAGATGGGGGAGACATAGGGTCCTACAATGAGCAGTTCTTC
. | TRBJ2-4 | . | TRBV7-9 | CASSAPIRGGIKNIQYF | TGTGCCAGCAGCGCACCGATTCGTGGGGGCATCAAAAACATTCAGTACTTC
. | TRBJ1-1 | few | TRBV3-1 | CASSQPLDSLNTEAFF | TGTGCCAGCAGCCAACCCCTGGACAGCTTGAACACTGAAGCTTTCTTT
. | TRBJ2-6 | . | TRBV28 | CASRSRRVAGANVPTF | TGTGCCAGCAGATCCCGGCGGGTTGCTGGGGCCAACGTCCCGACTTTC
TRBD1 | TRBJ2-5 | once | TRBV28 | CASTPGTGFTKQYF | TGTGCCAGCACCCCGGGGACAGGGTTTACGAAGCAGTACTTC
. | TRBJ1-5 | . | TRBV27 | CASSTTSEPQHF | TGTGCCAGCAGTACTACCTCAGAGCCCCAGCATTTT
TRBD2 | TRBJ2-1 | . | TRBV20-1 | CSAAGTRAYNEQFF | TGCAGTGCTGCCGGGACTAGGGCCTACAATGAGCAGTTCTTC
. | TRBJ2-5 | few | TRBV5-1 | CASRRSELETQYF | TGCGCCAGCAGGAGAAGTGAATTGGAGACCCAGTACTTC
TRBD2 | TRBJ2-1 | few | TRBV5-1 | CASTLGTSGRVRMNEQFF | TGCGCCAGCACCTTAGGGACTAGCGGGAGGGTAAGGATGAATGAGCAGTTCTTC
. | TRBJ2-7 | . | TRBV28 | CASSNHRGLSSYEQYF | TGTGCCAGCAGCAACCATAGGGGACTCAGCTCCTACGAGCAGTACTTC
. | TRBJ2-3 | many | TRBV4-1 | CASSHPNSDTQYF | TGCGCCAGCAGCCACCCCAATTCAGATACGCAGTATTTT
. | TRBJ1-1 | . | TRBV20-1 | CSAREKSGVEAFF | TGCAGTGCTAGAGAAAAGTCCGGGGTTGAAGCTTTCTTT
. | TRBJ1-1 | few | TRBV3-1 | CASSQGGGITEAFF | TGTGCCAGCAGCCAAGGGGGGGGGATCACTGAAGCTTTCTTT
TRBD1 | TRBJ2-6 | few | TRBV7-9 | CASSLERDRGRAGANVLTF | TGTGCCAGCAGCTTAGAACGGGACAGGGGGCGCGCCGGGGCCAACGTCCTGACTTTC
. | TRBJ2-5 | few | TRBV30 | CAWSTQEETQYF | TGTGCCTGGAGTACGCAGGAAGAGACCCAGTACTTC
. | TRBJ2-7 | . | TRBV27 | CASGGYNEQYF | TGTGCCAGCGGGGGGTACAATGAGCAGTACTTC
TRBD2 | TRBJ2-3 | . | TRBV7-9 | CASSFSGGHTDTQYF | TGTGCCAGCAGCTTCAGCGGGGGACACACAGATACGCAGTATTTT
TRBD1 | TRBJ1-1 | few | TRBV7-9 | CASSPLRDSNTEAFF | TGTGCCAGCAGCCCCCTACGGGACAGTAACACTGAAGCTTTCTTT
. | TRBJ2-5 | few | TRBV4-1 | CASSQQGSSSQETQYF | TGCGCCAGCAGCCAACAGGGTTCTAGCAGTCAAGAGACCCAGTACTTC
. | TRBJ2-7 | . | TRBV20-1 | CNAGGAGARSEQYF | TGCAATGCTGGTGGGGCAGGGGCGAGGTCCGAGCAGTACTTC
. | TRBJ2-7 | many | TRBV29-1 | CSVHQGESYEQYF | TGCAGCGTTCATCAGGGCGAATCCTACGAGCAGTACTTC
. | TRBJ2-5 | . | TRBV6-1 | CASSEAQGWETQYF | TGTGCCAGCAGTGAAGCGCAGGGGTGGGAGACCCAGTACTTC
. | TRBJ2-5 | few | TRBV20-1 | CSASSGSSVVETQYF | TGCAGTGCTAGTTCTGGCTCCAGTGTAGTAGAGACCCAGTACTTC
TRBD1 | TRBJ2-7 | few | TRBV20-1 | CSARGQGTFEQYF | TGCAGTGCTAGGGGACAGGGTACCTTCGAGCAGTACTTC
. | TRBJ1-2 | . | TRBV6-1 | CASRRVGAGTNYGYTF | TGTGCCAGCAGACGGGTAGGGGCAGGGACTAACTATGGCTACACCTTC
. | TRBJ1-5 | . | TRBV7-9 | CASSTEGINQPQHF | TGTGCCAGCAGCACCGAGGGTATCAATCAGCCCCAGCATTTT
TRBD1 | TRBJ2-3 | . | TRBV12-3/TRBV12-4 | CASRVTGGMQYF | TGTGCCAGCAGAGTGACAGGGGGTATGCAGTATTTT
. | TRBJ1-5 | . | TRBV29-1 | CSVDSGDSNQPQHF | TGCAGCGTTGATTCGGGGGATAGCAATCAGCCCCAGCATTTT
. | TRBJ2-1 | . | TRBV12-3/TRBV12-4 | CASSSTDTSHNEQFF | TGTGCCAGCAGTTCGACGGACACCTCTCACAATGAGCAGTTCTTC
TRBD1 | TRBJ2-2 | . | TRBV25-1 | CASSGQGARNTGELFF | TGTGCCAGCAGTGGACAGGGGGCAAGGAACACCGGGGAGCTGTTTTTT
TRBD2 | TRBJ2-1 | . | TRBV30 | CACRGGGSEQFF | TGTGCCTGCCGTGGGGGGGGGAGTGAGCAGTTCTTC
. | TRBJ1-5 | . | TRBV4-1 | CASSPTEESNQPQHF | TGCGCCAGCAGCCCGACGGAGGAAAGCAATCAGCCCCAGCATTTT
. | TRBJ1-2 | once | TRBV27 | CASGLSLRSYTF | TGTGCCAGCGGTCTAAGCCTCCGGAGCTACACCTTC
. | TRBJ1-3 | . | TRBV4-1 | CASRQTGGNTIYF | TGCGCCAGCAGACAAACAGGCGGAAACACCATATATTTT
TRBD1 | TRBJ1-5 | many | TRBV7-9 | CASSSTGGDQPQHF | TGTGCCAGTAGTTCTACAGGGGGCGATCAGCCCCAGCATTTT
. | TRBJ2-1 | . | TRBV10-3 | CATRAASSYNEQFF | TGTGCCACCCGGGCCGCCAGCTCCTACAATGAGCAGTTCTTC
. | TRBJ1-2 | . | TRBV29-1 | CSVDGAANYGYTF | TGCAGCGTTGACGGGGCAGCTAACTATGGCTACACCTTC
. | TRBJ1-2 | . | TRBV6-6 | CASSETGNGYTF | TGTGCCAGCAGCGAAACAGGGAATGGCTACACCTTC
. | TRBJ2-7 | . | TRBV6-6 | CASSSTGTTYEQYF | TGTGCCAGCAGTTCCACCGGGACAACTTACGAGCAGTACTTC
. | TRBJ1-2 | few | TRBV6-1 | CASSETRDNGYTF | TGTGCCAGCAGTGAAACCAGGGACAATGGCTACACCTTC
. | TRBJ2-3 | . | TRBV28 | CASSLYYAARDTQYF | TGTGCCAGCAGTTTATACTATGCAGCCCGTGATACGCAGTATTTT